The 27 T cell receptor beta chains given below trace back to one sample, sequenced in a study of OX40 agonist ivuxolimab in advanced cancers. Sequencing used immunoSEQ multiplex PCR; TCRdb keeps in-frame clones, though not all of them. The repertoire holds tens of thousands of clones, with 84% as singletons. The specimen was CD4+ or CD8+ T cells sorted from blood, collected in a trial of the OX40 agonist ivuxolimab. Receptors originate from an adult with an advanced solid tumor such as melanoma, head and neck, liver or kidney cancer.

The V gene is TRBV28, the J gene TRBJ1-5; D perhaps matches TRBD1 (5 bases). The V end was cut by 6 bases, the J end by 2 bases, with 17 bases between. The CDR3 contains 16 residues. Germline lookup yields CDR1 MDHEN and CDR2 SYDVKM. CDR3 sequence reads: CASRAQGALGNQPQHF. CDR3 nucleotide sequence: TGTGCCAGCAGGGCTCAGGGAGCCTTAGGCAATCAGCCCCAGCATTTT. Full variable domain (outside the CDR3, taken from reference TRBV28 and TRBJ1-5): DVKVTQSSRYLVKRTGEKVFLECVQDMDHENMFWYRQDPGLGLRLIYFSYDVKMKEKGDIPEGYSVSREKKERFSLILESASTNQTSMYLCASRAQGALGNQPQHFGDGTRLSIL.

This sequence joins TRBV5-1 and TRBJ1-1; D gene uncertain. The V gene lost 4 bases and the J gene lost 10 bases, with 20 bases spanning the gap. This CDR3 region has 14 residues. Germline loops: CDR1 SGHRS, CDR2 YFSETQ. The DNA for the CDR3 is TGCGCCAGCAGCCCAAAAAGGACGGAGACCGTAGCTTTCTTT. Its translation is CASSPKRTETVAFF.

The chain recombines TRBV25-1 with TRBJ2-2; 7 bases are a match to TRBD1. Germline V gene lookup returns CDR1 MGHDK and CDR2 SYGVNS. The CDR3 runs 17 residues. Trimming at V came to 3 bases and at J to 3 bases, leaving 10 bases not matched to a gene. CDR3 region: CASSDRTGVGDTGELFF. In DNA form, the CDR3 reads TGTGCCAGCAGTGATCGTACAGGGGTAGGGGACACCGGGGAGCTGTTTTTT.

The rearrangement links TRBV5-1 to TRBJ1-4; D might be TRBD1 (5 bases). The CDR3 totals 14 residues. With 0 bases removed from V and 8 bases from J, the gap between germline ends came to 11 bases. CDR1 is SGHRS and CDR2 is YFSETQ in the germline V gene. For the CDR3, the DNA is TGCGCCAGCAGCTTGGTAAGGGGAAGCGAAAAACTGTTTTTT. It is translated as CASSLVRGSEKLFF.

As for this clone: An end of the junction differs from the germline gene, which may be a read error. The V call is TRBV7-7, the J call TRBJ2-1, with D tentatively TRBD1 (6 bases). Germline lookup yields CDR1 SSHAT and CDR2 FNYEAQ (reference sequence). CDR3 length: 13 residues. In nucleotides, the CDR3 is TGTGCTAGCAGCGAAGGACAGAGCAATGAGCAGTTCTTC. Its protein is CASSEGQSNEQFF.

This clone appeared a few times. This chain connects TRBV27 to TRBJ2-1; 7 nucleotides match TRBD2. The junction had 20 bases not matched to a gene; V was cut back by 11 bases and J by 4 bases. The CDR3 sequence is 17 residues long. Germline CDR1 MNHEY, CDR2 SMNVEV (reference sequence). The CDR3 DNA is TGTGCCTGCAAGCGTTTGGGTCCGGGACTACCTTACAATGAGCAGTTCTTC. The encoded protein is CACKRLGPGLPYNEQFF.

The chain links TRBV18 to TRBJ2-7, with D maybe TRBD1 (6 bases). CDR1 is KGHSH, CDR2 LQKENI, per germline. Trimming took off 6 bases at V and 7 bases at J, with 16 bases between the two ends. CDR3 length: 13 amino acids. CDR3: CASSPTGKGEQYF. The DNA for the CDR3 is TGTGCCAGCTCTCCAACAGGGAAGGGGGAGCAGTACTTC.

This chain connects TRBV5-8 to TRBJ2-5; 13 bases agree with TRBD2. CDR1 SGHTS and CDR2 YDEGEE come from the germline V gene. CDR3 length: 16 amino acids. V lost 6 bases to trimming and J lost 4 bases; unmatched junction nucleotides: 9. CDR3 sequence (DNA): TGTGCCAGCACCAGAGGACTAGCGGGAGTATCAGAGACCCAGTACTTC. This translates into CASTRGLAGVSETQYF.

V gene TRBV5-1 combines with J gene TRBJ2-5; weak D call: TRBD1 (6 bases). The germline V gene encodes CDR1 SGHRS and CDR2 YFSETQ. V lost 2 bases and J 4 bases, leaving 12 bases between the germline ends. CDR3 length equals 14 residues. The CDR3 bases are TGCGCCAGCAGCTTTGGGCAGGGGAGAGAGACCCAGTACTTC. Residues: CASSFGQGRETQYF.

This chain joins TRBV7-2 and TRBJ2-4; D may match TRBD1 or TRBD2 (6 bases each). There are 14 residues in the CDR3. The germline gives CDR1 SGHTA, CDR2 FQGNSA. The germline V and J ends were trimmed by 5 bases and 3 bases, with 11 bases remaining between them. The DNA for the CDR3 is TGTGCCAGCAGCACACAGGGAGGCAAAAACATTCAGTACTTC. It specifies CASSTQGGKNIQYF. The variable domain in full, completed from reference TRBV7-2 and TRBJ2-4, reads GAGVSQSPSNKVTEKGKDVELRCDPISGHTALYWYRQSLGQGLEFLIYFQGNSAPDKSGLPSDRFSAERTGGSVSTLTIQRTQQEDSAVYLCASSTQGGKNIQYFGAGTRLSVL.

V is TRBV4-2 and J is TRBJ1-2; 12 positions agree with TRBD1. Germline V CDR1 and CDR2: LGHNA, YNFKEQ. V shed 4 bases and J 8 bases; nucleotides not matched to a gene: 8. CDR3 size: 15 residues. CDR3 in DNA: TGTGCCAGCAGCCGACCGGGACAGGGGGCGGGCGGCTACACCTTC. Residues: CASSRPGQGAGGYTF.

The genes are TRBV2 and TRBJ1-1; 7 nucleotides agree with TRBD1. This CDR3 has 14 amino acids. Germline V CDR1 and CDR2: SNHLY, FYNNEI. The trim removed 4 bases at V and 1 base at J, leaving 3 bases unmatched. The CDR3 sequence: CASSGGDRNTEAFF. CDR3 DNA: TGTGCCAGCAGTGGGGGGGACAGGAACACTGAAGCTTTCTTT.

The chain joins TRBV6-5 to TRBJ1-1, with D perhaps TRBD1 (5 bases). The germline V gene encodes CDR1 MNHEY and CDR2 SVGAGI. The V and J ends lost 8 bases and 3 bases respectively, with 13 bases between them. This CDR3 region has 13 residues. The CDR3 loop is CASSREGDTEAFF. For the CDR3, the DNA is TGTGCCAGCTCCAGGGAAGGGGACACTGAAGCTTTCTTT.

The CDR3 sequence: CASSGGTGGDEQYF. The CDR3 nucleotides are TGTGCCAGCAGTGGGGGAACAGGGGGCGACGAGCAGTACTTC. The V and J genes are TRBV6-1 and TRBJ2-7; 9 bases align to TRBD1. The CDR3 extends over 14 amino acids. Trimming removed 4 bases from V and 5 bases from J; junction bases left unmatched: 6. Germline V lookup: CDR1 MNHNS, CDR2 SASEGT.

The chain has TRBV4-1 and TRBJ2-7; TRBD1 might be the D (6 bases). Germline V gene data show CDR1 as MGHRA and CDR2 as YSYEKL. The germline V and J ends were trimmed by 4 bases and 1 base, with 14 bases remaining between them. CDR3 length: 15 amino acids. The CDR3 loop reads CASSPTRGKSYEQYF. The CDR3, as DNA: TGCGCCAGCAGCCCCACCAGGGGCAAATCCTACGAGCAGTACTTC.

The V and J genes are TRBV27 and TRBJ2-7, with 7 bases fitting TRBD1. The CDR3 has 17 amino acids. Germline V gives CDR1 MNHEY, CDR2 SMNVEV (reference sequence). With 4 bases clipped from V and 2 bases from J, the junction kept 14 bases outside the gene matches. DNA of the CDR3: TGTGCCAGCAGTTCAACCCGGACCAGACAGGGACCCTACGAGCAGTACTTC. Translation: CASSSTRTRQGPYEQYF.

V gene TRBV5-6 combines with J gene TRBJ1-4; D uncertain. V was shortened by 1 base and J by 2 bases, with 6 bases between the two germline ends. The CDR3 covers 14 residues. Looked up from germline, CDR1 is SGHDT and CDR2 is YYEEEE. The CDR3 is CASSLSTTNEKLFF. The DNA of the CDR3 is TGTGCCAGCAGCTTGTCCACTACTAATGAAAAACTGTTTTTT. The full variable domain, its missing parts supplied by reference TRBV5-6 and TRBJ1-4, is DAGVTQSPTHLIKTRGQQVTLRCSPKSGHDTVSWYQQALGQGPQFIFQYYEEEERQRGNFPDRFSGHQFPNYSSELNVNALLLGDSALYLCASSLSTTNEKLFFGSGTQLSVL.

CDR3 nucleotides: TGTGCCAGCAGCTTCCGTTGGGACAGGGTCAATGAGCAGTTCTTC. Protein: CASSFRWDRVNEQFF. The genes are TRBV7-8 and TRBJ2-1; TRBD1 matches 9 bases. CDR3 length: 15 amino acids. The trim removed 3 bases at V and 6 bases at J, leaving 6 bases unmatched. In germline, CDR1 is SGHVS, CDR2 FQNEAQ.

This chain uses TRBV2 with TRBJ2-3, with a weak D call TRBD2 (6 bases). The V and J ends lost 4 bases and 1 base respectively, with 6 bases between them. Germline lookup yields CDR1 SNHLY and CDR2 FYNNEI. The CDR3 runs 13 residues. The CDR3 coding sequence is TGTGCCAGCAGTGGCGGGGGCACAGATACGCAGTATTTT. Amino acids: CASSGGGTDTQYF.

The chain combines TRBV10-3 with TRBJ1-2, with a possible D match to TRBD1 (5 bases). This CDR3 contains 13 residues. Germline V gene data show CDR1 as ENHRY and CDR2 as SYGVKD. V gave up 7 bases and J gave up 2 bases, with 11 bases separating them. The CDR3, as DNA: TGTGCCATCACTAGGGGTCCAAACTATGGCTACACCTTC. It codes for CAITRGPNYGYTF.

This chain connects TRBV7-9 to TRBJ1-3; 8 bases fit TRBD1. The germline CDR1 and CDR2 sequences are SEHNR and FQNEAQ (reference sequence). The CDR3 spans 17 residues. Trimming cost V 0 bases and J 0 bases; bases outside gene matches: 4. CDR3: CASSLAGQVLSGNTIYF. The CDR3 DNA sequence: TGTGCCAGCAGCTTAGCGGGACAGGTCCTCTCTGGAAACACCATATATTTT.

CDR3 DNA: TGTGCCATCAGTGAGTTAGATGCAGGGCGGGACGGCTACACCTTC. Amino acids: CAISELDAGRDGYTF. The chain links TRBV10-3 to TRBJ1-2; a possible D gene is TRBD1 (5 bases). The CDR3 is 15 residues long. Looked up from germline, CDR1 is ENHRY and CDR2 is SYGVKD. The V end was cut by 1 base, the J end by 8 bases, with 17 bases between.

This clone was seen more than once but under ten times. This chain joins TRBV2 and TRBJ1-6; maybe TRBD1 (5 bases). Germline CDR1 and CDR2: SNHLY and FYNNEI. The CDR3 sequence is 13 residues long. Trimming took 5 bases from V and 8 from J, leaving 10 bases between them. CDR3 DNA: TGTGCCAGCAGTCCAGGGTTTTATTCACCCCTCCACTTT. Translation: CASSPGFYSPLHF. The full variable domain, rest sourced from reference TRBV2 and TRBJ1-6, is EPEVTQTPSHQVTQMGQEVILRCVPISNHLYFYWYRQILGQKVEFLVSFYNNEISEKSEIFDDQFSVERPDGSNFTLKIRSTKLEDSAMYFCASSPGFYSPLHFGNGTRLTVT.

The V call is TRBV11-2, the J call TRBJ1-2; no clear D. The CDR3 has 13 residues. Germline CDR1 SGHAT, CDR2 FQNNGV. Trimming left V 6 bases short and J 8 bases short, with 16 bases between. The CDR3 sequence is CASSPVPREGYTF. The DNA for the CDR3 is TGTGCCAGCAGTCCAGTCCCTCGGGAGGGCTACACCTTC.

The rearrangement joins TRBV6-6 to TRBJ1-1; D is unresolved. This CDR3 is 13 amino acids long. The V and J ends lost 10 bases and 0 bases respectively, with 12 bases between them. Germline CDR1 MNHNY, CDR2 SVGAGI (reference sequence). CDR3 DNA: TGTGCCACCCGGACCGATATGAACACTGAAGCTTTCTTT. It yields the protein CATRTDMNTEAFF.

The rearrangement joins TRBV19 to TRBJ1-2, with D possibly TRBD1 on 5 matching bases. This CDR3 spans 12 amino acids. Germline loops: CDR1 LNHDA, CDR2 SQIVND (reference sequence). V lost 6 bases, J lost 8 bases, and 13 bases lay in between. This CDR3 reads CASRAGSGGYTF. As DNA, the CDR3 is TGTGCCAGTAGGGCAGGGTCAGGAGGCTACACCTTC.

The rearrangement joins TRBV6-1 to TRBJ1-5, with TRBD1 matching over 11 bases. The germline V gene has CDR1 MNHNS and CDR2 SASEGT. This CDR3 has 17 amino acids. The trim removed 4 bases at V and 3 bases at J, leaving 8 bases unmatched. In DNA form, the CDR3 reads TGTGCCAGCAGTGGAACCGGGACAGGGGGAAACAATCAGCCCCAGCATTTT. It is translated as CASSGTGTGGNNQPQHF.